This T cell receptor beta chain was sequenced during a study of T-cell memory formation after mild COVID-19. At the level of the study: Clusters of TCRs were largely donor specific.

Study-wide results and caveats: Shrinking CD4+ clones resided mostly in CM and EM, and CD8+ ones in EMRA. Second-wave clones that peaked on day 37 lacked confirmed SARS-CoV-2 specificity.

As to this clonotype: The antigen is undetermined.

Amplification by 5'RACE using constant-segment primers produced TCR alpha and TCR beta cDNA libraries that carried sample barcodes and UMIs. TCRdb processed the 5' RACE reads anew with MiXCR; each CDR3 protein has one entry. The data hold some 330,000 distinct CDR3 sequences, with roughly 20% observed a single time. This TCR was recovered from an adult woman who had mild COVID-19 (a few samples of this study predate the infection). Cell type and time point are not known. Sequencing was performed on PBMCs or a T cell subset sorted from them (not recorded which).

The CDR3: CASSSGQNVNGYTF. CDR3 bases: TGTGCCAGCAGCTCAGGACAAAACGTTAATGGCTACACCTTC. This chain links TRBV5-4 with TRBJ1-2; possible D gene TRBD1, 5 bases. Germline assignment: CDR1 SGHNT and CDR2 YYREEE (reference sequence). The CDR3 is made up of 14 amino acids. Trimming cost V 3 bases and J 6 bases, with 15 bases left between them.